The 4 T cell receptor beta chains below come from one sample, sequenced in a study of Graves' ophthalmopathy and Graves' hyperthyroidism. Amplifying from RNA transcripts, the study obtained TCR beta CDR3 regions. HTBI primers served in a first-round RT-PCR, which a second-round multiplex PCR followed. TCRdb itself ran the multiplex PCR reads through MiXCR, one entry per CDR3 protein. Of around 520,000 distinct CDR3 sequences detected, under 40% appear once; the ten largest clones hold approximately 4.1%. Sample: peripheral blood or thyroid tissue (not recorded which). The receptor set was obtained from an adult man with Graves' hyperthyroidism.

V usage is TRBV7-9 and J usage is TRBJ2-5; 7 nucleotides agree with TRBD1. The J call is in doubt because the DNA end fits TRBJ2-7 better. CDR1 is SEHNR, CDR2 FQNEAQ, per germline (reference sequence). The CDR3 runs 16 residues. CDR3 residues: CASSFPSPGTAYEQYF. The CDR3 coding sequence is TGTGCCAGCAGTTTCCCAAGCCCTGGGACAGCCTACGAGCAGTACTTC.

This clonotype was counted ten times or more. The CDR3 reads CASSQDGAGAYEQYF. CDR3 bases: TGCGCCAGCAGCCAAGATGGGGCGGGAGCCTACGAGCAGTACTTC. The V gene is TRBV4-1, the J gene TRBJ2-7, with TRBD2 matching over 7 bases. The length of the CDR3 is 15 residues. The V and J ends lost 0 bases and 2 bases, in that order; junction bases with no gene match: 4. Looked up from germline, CDR1 is MGHRA and CDR2 is YSYEKL.

The chain links TRBV12-3 or TRBV12-4 to TRBJ1-3; D gene ambiguous. V lost 7 bases, J lost 4 bases, and 11 bases lay in between. The CDR3 extends over 13 amino acids. The CDR3, as DNA: TGTGCCAGCACCCTAAACCCGGGAAACACCATATATTTT. It encodes CASTLNPGNTIYF.

This clonotype was detected ten times or more. The chain carries TRBV12-3 or TRBV12-4 and TRBJ2-7; weak D call: TRBD1 (6 bases). The CDR3 consists of 16 residues. Trimming cost V 2 bases and J 0 bases, with 14 bases left between them. The CDR3: CASSLSIQGYSYEQYF. The DNA of the CDR3 is TGTGCCAGCAGTTTAAGTATACAGGGTTACTCCTACGAGCAGTACTTC.